This T cell receptor (beta chain) was identified in a study of T cell clones after liver transplantation (dated by TCRdb to the late 2010s). Looking at the study overall: The samples were obtained from ITN030ST, a randomized trial that attempted immunosuppression withdrawal within 2 years after liver transplantation. Third party-reactive TCRbeta sequences were also identified from pre-transplant MLRs to serve as an antigen-independent comparator for donor-reactive sequences. Tolerance meant complete immunosuppression withdrawal for at least one year without liver enzymes rising beyond twice the upper limit of normal. After a pre-transplant mixed lymphocyte reaction, TCRbeta sequencing was used to pinpoint donor-reactive T cell clones, which were subsequently tracked in post-transplant blood. Until randomization at 12-24 months post-transplant, subjects were given standard immunosuppression, with no induction therapy. Three of the eight recipients were HCV-positive; the others were transplanted for non-autoimmune, non-viral indications. Blood samples were collected pre-transplant, then pre-randomization ahead of withdrawal, and finally post-randomization once withdrawal had either been completed or failed. The studied cohort comprised 8 liver transplant recipients, 3 classified as tolerant and 5 as non-tolerant.

Frozen genomic DNA underwent high-throughput TCRbeta CDR3 sequencing by immunoSEQ, including PCR amplification, mapping, bias correction and internal controls. The authors processed their data as follows. Only productive rearrangements were retained, with each unique TCRbeta sequence defined by its CDR3 nucleotide sequence together with its V and J gene. Donor-reactive sequences required at least 5-fold expansion in CFSE-low cells versus unstimulated pre-transplant cells and at least 0.01% frequency. Minimum frequency thresholds were set for each subject based on the unstimulated sample with the lowest template count, ensuring at least 90% detection power. Repertoire turnover was measured by Jensen-Shannon divergence between the top 1000 TCRbeta sequences post- and pre-transplant. Changes in detection of donor-reactive sequences were tested with two-sided Fisher's exact tests. TCRdb obtained this table from immuneACCESS and retained in-frame rearrangements with V and J assigned. These tables miss some clones; where compared with another copy, unresolved V genes account for less than half of the shortfall, and the remainder is unexplained. From that table come the V and J calls and clone size; the DNA was used to work out D and trimming. The sample table holds about 18,000 clones, of which over 75% were seen once. The leading ten clones occupy 13% of the sample.

Overall study results and their limits: Because no allograft tissue specimens were available, donor-reactive T cells may have migrated into the graft instead of being deleted. Low numbers of available donor cells limited the measurable donor-reactive repertoire in a couple of subjects. A significant post-transplant decrease in circulating donor-reactive CD4 TCRbeta sequences was observed in most of the 8 subjects, irrespective of tolerance or HCV status. Donor-reactive sequences decreased more than third party-reactive sequences, which suggests partial antigen-specific deletion that was not related to withdrawal success. Once repertoire turnover was taken into account, donor-reactive detection showed a significant reduction for CD4 in 7 of 8 subjects and for CD8 in 8 of 8. Conclusions were preliminary, limited by small, heterogeneous patient numbers and non-standardized post-transplant time points.

From a lookup of the germline V gene, CDR1 and CDR2 are SGHRS and YFSETQ. Spanning cysteine to phenylalanine, the CDR3 consists of 12 amino acids. The only DNA kept is the CDR3, 36 bases in frame from the first base. V loses 1 base, J loses 8 bases, and the germline ends lie 7 bases apart. Explained via the paper, the time point label denotes: pre-transplant. Thawed unstimulated PBMCs were stained for CD3, CD4 and CD8 and FACS-sorted into CD3+CD4+ and CD3+CD8+ populations. All 8 studied subjects were randomized to withdrawal of immunosuppression. The Qiagen DNeasy Blood and Tissue Kit was used to isolate genomic DNA. A note on this clone: What this receptor recognizes is not known. Nothing much larger sits one base from this clone, and base qualities are not available.

Sequenced here: CD8+ T cells from blood, sampled before liver transplant. The sequence came from a human donor who received a liver transplant. The chain is encoded by TRBV5-1 joined to TRBJ2-1; the D gene identity is not certain. In nucleotide form, the sequence is TGCGCCAGCAGCTTGCACGAGGATGAGCAGTTCTTC. Its coded protein is CASSLHEDEQFF.